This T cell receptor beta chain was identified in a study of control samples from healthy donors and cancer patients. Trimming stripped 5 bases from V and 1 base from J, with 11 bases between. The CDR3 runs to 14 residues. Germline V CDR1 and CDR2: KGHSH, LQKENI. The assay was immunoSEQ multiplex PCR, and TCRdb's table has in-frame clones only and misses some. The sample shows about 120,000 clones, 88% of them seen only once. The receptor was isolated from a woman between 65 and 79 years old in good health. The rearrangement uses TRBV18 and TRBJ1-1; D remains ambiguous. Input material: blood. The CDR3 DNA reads TGTGCCAGCTCATTGCGGGTCCCGAACACTGAAGCTTTCTTT. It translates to CASSLRVPNTEAFF.